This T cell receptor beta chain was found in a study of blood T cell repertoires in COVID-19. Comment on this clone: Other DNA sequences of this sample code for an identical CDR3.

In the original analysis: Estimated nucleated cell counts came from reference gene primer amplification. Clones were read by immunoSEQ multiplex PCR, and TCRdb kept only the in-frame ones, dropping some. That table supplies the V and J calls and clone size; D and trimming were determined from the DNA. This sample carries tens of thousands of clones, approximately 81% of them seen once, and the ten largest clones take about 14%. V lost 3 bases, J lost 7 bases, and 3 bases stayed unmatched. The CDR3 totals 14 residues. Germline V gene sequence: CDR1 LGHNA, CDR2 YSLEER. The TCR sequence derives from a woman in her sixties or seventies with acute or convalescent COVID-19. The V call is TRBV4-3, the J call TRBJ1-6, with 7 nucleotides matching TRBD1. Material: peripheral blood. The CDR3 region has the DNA TGCGCCAGCAGCCAGTGGGACAGCAATTCACCCCTCCACTTT. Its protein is CASSQWDSNSPLHF.